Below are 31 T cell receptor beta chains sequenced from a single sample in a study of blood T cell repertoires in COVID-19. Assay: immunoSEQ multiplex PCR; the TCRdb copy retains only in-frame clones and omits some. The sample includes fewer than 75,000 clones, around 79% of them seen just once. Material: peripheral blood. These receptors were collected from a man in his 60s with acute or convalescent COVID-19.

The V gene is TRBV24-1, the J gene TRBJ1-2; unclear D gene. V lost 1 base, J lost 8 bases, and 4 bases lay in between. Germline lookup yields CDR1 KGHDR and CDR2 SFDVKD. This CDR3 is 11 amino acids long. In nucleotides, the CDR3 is TGTGCCACCAGTGATTTACGGGGCTACACCTTC. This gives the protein CATSDLRGYTF.

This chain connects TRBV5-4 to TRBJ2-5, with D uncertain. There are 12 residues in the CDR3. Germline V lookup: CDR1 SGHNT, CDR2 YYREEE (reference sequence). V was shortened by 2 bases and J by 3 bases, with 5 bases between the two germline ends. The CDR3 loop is CASSFVEETQYF. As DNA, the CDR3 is TGTGCCAGCAGCTTTGTCGAAGAGACCCAGTACTTC.

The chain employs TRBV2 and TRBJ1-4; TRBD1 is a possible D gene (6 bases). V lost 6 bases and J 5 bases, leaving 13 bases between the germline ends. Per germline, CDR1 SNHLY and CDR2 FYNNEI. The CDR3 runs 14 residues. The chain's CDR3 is CASRVQGGNEKLFF. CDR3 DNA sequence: TGTGCCAGCAGAGTACAGGGAGGGAATGAAAAACTGTTTTTT. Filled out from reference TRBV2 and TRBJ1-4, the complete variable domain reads EPEVTQTPSHQVTQMGQEVILRCVPISNHLYFYWYRQILGQKVEFLVSFYNNEISEKSEIFDDQFSVERPDGSNFTLKIRSTKLEDSAMYFCASRVQGGNEKLFFGSGTQLSVL.

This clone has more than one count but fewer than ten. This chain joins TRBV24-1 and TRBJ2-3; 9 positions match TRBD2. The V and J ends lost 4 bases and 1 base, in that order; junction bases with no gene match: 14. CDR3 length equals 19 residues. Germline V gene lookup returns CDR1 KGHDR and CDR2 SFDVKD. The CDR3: CATSDPSTAGGGGTDTQYF. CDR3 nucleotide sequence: TGTGCCACCAGTGACCCTTCTACCGCGGGGGGGGGTGGCACAGATACGCAGTATTTT.

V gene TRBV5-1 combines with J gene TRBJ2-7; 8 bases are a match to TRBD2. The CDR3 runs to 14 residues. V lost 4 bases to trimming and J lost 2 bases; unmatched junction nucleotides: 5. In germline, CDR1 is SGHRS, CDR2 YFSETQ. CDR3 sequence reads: CASSPGGAPYEQYF. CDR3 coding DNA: TGCGCCAGCAGCCCGGGGGGGGCTCCCTACGAGCAGTACTTC.

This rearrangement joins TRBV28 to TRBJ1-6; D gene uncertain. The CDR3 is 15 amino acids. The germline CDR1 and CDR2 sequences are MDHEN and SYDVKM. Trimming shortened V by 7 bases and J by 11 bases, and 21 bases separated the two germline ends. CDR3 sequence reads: CASTSPGAGIAPLHF. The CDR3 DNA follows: TGTGCCAGCACCTCGCCGGGCGCGGGCATAGCACCCCTCCACTTT.

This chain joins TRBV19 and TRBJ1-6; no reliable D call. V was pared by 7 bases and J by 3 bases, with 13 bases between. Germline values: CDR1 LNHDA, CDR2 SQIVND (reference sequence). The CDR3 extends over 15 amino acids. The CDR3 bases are TGTGCCAGTACTAAGGGAGGACGCTATAATTCACCCCTCCACTTT. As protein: CASTKGGRYNSPLHF.

DNA for the CDR3: TGCGCCAGCAGCCGACTAGCGGGGGGCTTACCCACCCCGATTCAGTACTTC. The encoded protein is CASSRLAGGLPTPIQYF. The chain combines TRBV5-1 with TRBJ2-4; 13 bases are shared with TRBD2. V gave up 4 bases and J gave up 10 bases; unmatched junction bases: 14. The CDR3 totals 17 residues. Per germline, CDR1 SGHRS and CDR2 YFSETQ.

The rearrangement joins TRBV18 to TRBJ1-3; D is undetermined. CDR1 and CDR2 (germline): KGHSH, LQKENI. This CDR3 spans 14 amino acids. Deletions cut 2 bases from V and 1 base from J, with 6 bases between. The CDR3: CASSPSESGNTIYF. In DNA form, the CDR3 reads TGTGCCAGCTCACCATCAGAATCTGGAAACACCATATATTTT.

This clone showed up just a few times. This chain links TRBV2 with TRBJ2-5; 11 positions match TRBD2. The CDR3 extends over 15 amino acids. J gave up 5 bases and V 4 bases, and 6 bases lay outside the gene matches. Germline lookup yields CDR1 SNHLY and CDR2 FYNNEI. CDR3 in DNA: TGTGCCAGCAGTGTTTTAGCGGGGGGGTGGGAGACCCAGTACTTC. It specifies CASSVLAGGWETQYF. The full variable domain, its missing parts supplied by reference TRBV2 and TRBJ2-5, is EPEVTQTPSHQVTQMGQEVILRCVPISNHLYFYWYRQILGQKVEFLVSFYNNEISEKSEIFDDQFSVERPDGSNFTLKIRSTKLEDSAMYFCASSVLAGGWETQYFGPGTRLLVL.

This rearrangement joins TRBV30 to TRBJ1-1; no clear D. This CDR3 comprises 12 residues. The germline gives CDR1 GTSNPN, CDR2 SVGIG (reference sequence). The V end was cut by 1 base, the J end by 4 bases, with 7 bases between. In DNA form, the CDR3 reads TGTGCCTGGAGTGCTACGATCACTGAAGCTTTCTTT. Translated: CAWSATITEAFF.

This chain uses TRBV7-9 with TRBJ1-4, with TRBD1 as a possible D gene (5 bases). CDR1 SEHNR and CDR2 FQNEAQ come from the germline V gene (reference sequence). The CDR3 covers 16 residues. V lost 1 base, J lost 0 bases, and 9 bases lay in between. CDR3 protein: CASSLGREATNEKLFF. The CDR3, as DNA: TGTGCCAGCAGCTTAGGCAGGGAAGCAACTAATGAAAAACTGTTTTTT.

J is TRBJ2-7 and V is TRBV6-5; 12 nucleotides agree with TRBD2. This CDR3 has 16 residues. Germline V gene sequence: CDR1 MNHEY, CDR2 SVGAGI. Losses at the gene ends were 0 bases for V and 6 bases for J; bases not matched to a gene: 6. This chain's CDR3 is CASSYSVLAGGGEQYF. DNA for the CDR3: TGTGCCAGCAGTTACTCTGTTCTAGCGGGGGGGGGCGAGCAGTACTTC.

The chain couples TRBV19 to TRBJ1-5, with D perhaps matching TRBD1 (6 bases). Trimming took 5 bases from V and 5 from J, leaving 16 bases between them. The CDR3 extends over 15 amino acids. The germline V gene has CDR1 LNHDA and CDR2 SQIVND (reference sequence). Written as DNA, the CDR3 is TGTGCCAGTAGTCCGGGACACTTACTCGATCAGCCCCAGCATTTT. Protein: CASSPGHLLDQPQHF.

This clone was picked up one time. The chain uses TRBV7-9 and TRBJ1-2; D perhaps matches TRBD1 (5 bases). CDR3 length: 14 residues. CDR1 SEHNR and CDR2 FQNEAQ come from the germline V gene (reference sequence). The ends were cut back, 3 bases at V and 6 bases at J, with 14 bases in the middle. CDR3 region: CASSLTETHHGYTF. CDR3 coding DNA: TGTGCCAGCAGCTTGACAGAAACTCACCATGGCTACACCTTC. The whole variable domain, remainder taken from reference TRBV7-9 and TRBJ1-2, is DTGVSQNPRHKITKRGQNVTFRCDPISEHNRLYWYRQTLGQGPEFLTYFQNEAQLEKSRLLSDRFSAERPKGSFSTLEIQRTEQGDSAMYLCASSLTETHHGYTFGSGTRLTVV.

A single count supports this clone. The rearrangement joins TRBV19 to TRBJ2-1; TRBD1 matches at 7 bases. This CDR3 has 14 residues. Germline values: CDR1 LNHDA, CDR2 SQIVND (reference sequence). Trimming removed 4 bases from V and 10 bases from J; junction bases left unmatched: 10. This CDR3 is CASSSTGAVGEQFF. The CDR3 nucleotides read TGTGCCAGTAGTAGTACAGGGGCGGTGGGGGAGCAGTTCTTC.

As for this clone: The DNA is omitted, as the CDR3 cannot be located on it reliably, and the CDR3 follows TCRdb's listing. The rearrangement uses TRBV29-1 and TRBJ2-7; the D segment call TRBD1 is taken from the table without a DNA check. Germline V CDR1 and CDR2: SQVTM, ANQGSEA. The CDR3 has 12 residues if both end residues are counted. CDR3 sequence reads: CSVAQGTPFKYF.

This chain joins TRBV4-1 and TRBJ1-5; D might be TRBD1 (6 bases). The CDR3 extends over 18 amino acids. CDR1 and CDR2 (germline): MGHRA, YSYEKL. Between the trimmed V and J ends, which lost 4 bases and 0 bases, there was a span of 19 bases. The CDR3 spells CASSPGHLKVSSNQPQHF. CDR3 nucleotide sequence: TGCGCCAGCAGCCCGGGACACCTCAAAGTAAGTAGCAATCAGCCCCAGCATTTT.

The chain's CDR3 is CASSVGLSGGTEAFF. The CDR3 bases are TGTGCCAGCAGTGTAGGCCTTTCCGGAGGCACTGAAGCTTTCTTT. The V and J genes are TRBV2 and TRBJ1-1; no clear D. The CDR3 sequence is 15 residues long. The germline V gene has CDR1 SNHLY and CDR2 FYNNEI. With 4 bases removed from V and 4 bases from J, the gap between germline ends came to 16 bases.

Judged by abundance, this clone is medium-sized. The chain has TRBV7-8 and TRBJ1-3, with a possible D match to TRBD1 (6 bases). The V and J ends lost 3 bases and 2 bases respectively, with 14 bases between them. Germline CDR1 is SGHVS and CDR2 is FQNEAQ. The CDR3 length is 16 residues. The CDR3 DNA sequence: TGTGCCAGCAGCTTTAAGCAAGGACAGACTGGAAACACCATATATTTT. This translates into CASSFKQGQTGNTIYF. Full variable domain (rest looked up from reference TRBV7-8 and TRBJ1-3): GAGVSQSPRYKVAKRGQDVALRCDPISGHVSLFWYQQALGQGPEFLTYFQNEAQLDKSGLPSDRFFAERPEGSVSTLKIQRTQQEDSAVYLCASSFKQGQTGNTIYFGEGSWLTVV.

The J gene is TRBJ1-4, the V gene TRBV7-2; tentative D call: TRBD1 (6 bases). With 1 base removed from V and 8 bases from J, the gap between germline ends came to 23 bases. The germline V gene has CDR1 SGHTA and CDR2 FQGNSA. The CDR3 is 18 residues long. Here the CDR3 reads CASSLVRQGGGVLEKLFF. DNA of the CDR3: TGTGCCAGCAGCTTAGTACGGCAGGGAGGGGGGGTCCTGGAAAAACTGTTTTTT. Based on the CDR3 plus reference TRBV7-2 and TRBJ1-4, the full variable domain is GAGVSQSPSNKVTEKGKDVELRCDPISGHTALYWYRQSLGQGLEFLIYFQGNSAPDKSGLPSDRFSAERTGGSVSTLTIQRTQQEDSAVYLCASSLVRQGGGVLEKLFFGSGTQLSVL.

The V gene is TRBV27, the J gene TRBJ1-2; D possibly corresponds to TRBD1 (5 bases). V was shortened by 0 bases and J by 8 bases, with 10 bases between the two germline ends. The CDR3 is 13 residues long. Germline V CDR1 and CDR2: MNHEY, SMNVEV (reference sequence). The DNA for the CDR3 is TGTGCCAGCAGTTTATCGGGGGGTGGCGGCTACACCTTC. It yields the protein CASSLSGGGGYTF.

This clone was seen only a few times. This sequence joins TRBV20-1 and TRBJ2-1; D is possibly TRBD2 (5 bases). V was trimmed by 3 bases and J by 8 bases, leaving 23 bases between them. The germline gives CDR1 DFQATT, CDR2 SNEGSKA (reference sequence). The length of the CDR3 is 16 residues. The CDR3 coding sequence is TGCAGTGCTAGTCCCCTAGGTACCGGGGTTTGGGATGAGCAGTTCTTC. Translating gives CSASPLGTGVWDEQFF.

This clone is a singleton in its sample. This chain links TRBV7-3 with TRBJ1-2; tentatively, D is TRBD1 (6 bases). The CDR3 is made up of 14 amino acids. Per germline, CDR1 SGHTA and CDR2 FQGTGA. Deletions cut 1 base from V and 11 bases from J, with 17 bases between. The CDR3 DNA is TGTGCCAGCAGCTTAAGGGCAGGGGACTATGCTTACACCTTC. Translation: CASSLRAGDYAYTF.

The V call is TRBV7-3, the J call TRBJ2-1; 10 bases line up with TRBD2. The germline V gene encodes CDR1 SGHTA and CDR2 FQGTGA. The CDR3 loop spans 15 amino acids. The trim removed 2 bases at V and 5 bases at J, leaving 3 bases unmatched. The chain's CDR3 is CASSLVAGGHNEQFF. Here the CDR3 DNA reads TGTGCCAGCAGCTTAGTAGCGGGGGGTCACAATGAGCAGTTCTTC.

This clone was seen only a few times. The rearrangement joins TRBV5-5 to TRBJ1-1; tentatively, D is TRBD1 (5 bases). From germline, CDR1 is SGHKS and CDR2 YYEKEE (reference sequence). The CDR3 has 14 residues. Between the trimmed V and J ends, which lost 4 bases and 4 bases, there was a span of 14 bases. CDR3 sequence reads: CASSPAWGGTEAFF. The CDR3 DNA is TGTGCCAGCAGCCCCGCTTGGGGCGGCACTGAAGCTTTCTTT.

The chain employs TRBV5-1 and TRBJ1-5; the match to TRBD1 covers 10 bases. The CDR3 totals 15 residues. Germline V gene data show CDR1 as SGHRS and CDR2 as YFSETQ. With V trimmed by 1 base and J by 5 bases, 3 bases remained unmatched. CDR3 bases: TGCGCCAGCAGCTTGCTCGGGACAGGGGATCAGCCCCAGCATTTT. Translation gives CASSLLGTGDQPQHF.

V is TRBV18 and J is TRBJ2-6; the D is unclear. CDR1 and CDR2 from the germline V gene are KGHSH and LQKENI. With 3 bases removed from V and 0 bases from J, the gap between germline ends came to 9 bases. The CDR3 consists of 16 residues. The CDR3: CASSPTQTSGANVLTF. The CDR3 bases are TGTGCCAGCTCACCGACACAGACCTCTGGGGCCAACGTCCTGACTTTC. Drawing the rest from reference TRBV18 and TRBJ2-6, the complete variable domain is NAGVMQNPRHLVRRRGQEARLRCSPMKGHSHVYWYRQLPEEGLKFMVYLQKENIIDESGMPKERFSAEFPKEGPSILRIQQVVRGDSAAYFCASSPTQTSGANVLTFGAGSRLTVL.

The CDR3 bases are TGTGCCAGTAACTACGATTCTGGGGCCAACGTCCTGACTTTC. It encodes CASNYDSGANVLTF. The J gene is TRBJ2-6, the V gene TRBV19; D gene uncertain. The CDR3 consists of 14 residues. The ends were cut back, 7 bases at V and 1 base at J, with 8 bases in the middle. Germline values: CDR1 LNHDA, CDR2 SQIVND (reference sequence).

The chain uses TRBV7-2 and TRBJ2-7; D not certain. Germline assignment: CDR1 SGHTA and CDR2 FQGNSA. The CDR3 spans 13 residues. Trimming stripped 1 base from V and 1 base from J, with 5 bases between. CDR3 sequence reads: CASSLGLSYEQYF. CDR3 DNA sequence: TGTGCCAGCAGCTTAGGGCTTTCCTACGAGCAGTACTTC.

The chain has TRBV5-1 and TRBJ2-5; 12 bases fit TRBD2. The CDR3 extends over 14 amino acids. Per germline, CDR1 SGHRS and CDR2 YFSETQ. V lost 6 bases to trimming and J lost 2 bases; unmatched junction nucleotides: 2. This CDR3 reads CASTLAGGQETQYF. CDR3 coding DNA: TGCGCCAGCACCCTAGCGGGGGGGCAAGAGACCCAGTACTTC.